This entry lists 14 T cell receptor beta chains sequenced from one sample in a study of blood T cell repertoires in COVID-19. Sequencing was performed with immunoSEQ multiplex PCR; in TCRdb, only in-frame clones are kept and a portion is missing. The top ten hold 2.5% to 3.5% of the sample, which has about 190,000 clones, around four fifths seen once. The sequencing input was peripheral blood. These receptors originate from a man between 50 and 59 years old with active or convalescent COVID-19.

The V and J genes are TRBV29-1 and TRBJ2-3; 9 nucleotides align to TRBD2. This CDR3 has 15 amino acids. Germline lookup yields CDR1 SQVTM and CDR2 ANQGSEA. The trim removed 7 bases at V and 5 bases at J, leaving 13 bases unmatched. The CDR3 DNA sequence: TGCAGCGGGGAAGGGGAGCGGGAGGCCCAAGATACGCAGTATTTT. Protein product: CSGEGEREAQDTQYF.

The chain uses TRBV7-6 and TRBJ1-2; 9 positions match TRBD1. Germline values: CDR1 SGHVS, CDR2 FNYEAQ. Losses at the gene ends were 2 bases for V and 7 bases for J; bases not matched to a gene: 8. The CDR3 spans 15 residues. The CDR3: CASSLITGTGFGYTF. The CDR3 nucleotides read TGTGCCAGCAGCTTAATAACCGGGACAGGGTTTGGCTACACCTTC.

The genes are TRBV14 and TRBJ1-1, with 10 bases lining up with TRBD1. CDR3 size: 17 residues. Trimming cost V 6 bases and J 5 bases; bases outside gene matches: 15. Germline V lookup: CDR1 SGHDN, CDR2 FVKESK. CDR3 in DNA: TGTGCCAGCAGGCGGTGGGGGACAGGGGTTGCAGGTACTGAAGCTTTCTTT. Translation gives CASRRWGTGVAGTEAFF.

The rearrangement uses TRBV6-5 and TRBJ2-7; TRBD2 matches 14 bases. This CDR3 comprises 15 residues. Germline V gene sequence: CDR1 MNHEY, CDR2 SVGAGI. The V and J ends lost 6 bases and 5 bases, in that order; junction bases with no gene match: 6. CDR3 in amino acids: CASSTGTSGGNEQYF. CDR3 DNA: TGTGCCAGCAGCACCGGGACTAGCGGGGGAAACGAGCAGTACTTC.

The gene calls are TRBV27 and TRBJ2-1, with 13 bases matching TRBD2. This CDR3 is 17 amino acids long. V lost 3 bases to trimming and J lost 2 bases; unmatched junction nucleotides: 4. CDR1 is MNHEY and CDR2 is SMNVEV in the germline V gene (reference sequence). The CDR3 loop is CASSFGLAGAPYNEQFF. CDR3 in DNA: TGTGCCAGCAGTTTCGGACTAGCGGGAGCCCCCTACAATGAGCAGTTCTTC.

The chain combines TRBV6-2 or TRBV6-3 with TRBJ2-1; 8 bases align to TRBD2. The trim removed 4 bases at V and 10 bases at J, leaving 15 bases unmatched. Per germline, CDR1 MNHEY and CDR2 SVGEGT. The CDR3 is 16 amino acids. CDR3: CASSFRPVRGGFEQFF. In nucleotides, the CDR3 is TGTGCCAGCAGTTTTCGGCCCGTTCGGGGGGGTTTCGAGCAGTTCTTC.

This chain joins TRBV7-2 and TRBJ1-6; 8 bases line up with TRBD1. Germline loops: CDR1 SGHTA, CDR2 FQGNSA. The CDR3 runs to 16 residues. Unmatched junction bases numbered 2, after V lost 4 bases and J lost 0 bases. The chain's CDR3 is CASSWDRSSYNSPLHF. In nucleotides, the CDR3 is TGTGCCAGCAGCTGGGACAGGAGCTCCTATAATTCACCCCTCCACTTT.

The CDR3 DNA reads TGTGCCATCAGGACAGACAGGGGAGGAACTGAAGCTTTCTTT. Its translation is CAIRTDRGGTEAFF. This rearrangement joins TRBV10-3 to TRBJ1-1, with 8 bases fitting TRBD1. The CDR3 runs to 14 residues. CDR1 is ENHRY and CDR2 is SYGVKD in the germline V gene. V shed 6 bases and J 5 bases; nucleotides not matched to a gene: 8.

This clone was picked up a small number of times. This chain uses TRBV4-3 with TRBJ1-5; D is unresolved. Between the trimmed V and J ends, which lost 0 bases and 1 base, there was a span of 7 bases. This CDR3 contains 15 residues. Germline V lookup: CDR1 LGHNA, CDR2 YSLEER. The CDR3 region has the DNA TGCGCCAGCAGCCAAGATAGATCCAGCAATCAGCCCCAGCATTTT. Translating it yields CASSQDRSSNQPQHF.

The rearrangement links TRBV19 to TRBJ2-7, with TRBD1 as a possible D gene (6 bases). The V gene's germline CDR1 is LNHDA and CDR2 SQIVND (reference sequence). V dropped 5 bases and J dropped 3 bases, with 14 bases sitting between them. The CDR3 is made up of 14 amino acids. The CDR3 here is CASSPGRDIYEQYF. Here the CDR3 DNA reads TGTGCCAGTAGTCCCGGCCGGGACATCTACGAGCAGTACTTC.

The J gene is TRBJ2-5, the V gene TRBV2; TRBD1 agrees at 7 bases. CDR3 length: 13 amino acids. The junction had 0 bases not matched to a gene; V was cut back by 5 bases and J by 0 bases. Per the germline V gene, CDR1 is SNHLY and CDR2 is FYNNEI. The CDR3 nucleotides are TGTGCCAGCAGTAGGGGGCACCAAGAGACCCAGTACTTC. Its protein product is CASSRGHQETQYF.

This clone was observed a single time. This chain uses TRBV2 with TRBJ1-4; the match to TRBD1 covers 7 bases. This CDR3 spans 13 amino acids. Losses at the gene ends were 6 bases for V and 8 bases for J; bases not matched to a gene: 6. Germline V CDR1 and CDR2: SNHLY, FYNNEI. CDR3 nucleotides: TGTGCCAGCAGATACGGGACAGACGAAAAACTGTTTTTT. This translates into CASRYGTDEKLFF.

J is TRBJ1-2 and V is TRBV19; tentatively, D is TRBD1 (6 bases). The ends were cut back, 3 bases at V and 5 bases at J, with 7 bases in the middle. This CDR3 comprises 12 residues. Germline loops: CDR1 LNHDA, CDR2 SQIVND (reference sequence). The CDR3 loop is CASSIGQYGYTF. CDR3 DNA sequence: TGTGCCAGTAGTATCGGACAGTATGGCTACACCTTC. The whole variable domain, filled in from reference TRBV19 and TRBJ1-2, reads DGGITQSPKYLFRKEGQNVTLSCEQNLNHDAMYWYRQDPGQGLRLIYYSQIVNDFQKGDIAEGYSVSREKKESFPLTVTSAQKNPTAFYLCASSIGQYGYTFGSGTRLTVV.

Ten or more counts support this clone. The J gene is TRBJ1-4, the V gene TRBV27, with TRBD1 identical over 10 bases. V was pared by 6 bases and J by 6 bases, with 10 bases of the junction left unmatched. Germline V gene lookup returns CDR1 MNHEY and CDR2 SMNVEV (reference sequence). CDR3 size: 16 residues. CDR3 nucleotides: TGTGCCAGCAGCCCATTCAGACAGGGGGCGGATGAAAAACTGTTTTTT. Encoded protein: CASSPFRQGADEKLFF.